Listed below are T cell receptor beta chains from one sample, sequenced in a study of beta chain features in type 1 diabetes. Assay: immunoSEQ multiplex PCR; the TCRdb copy retains only in-frame clones and omits some. The table lists approximately 400,000 clones, around 16% of them singletons. The sequenced material came from naive CD4+ T cells from blood. The receptor source for this set is a woman younger than 35 in good health. Each CDR3 is given with its conserved first and last residue.

>TRBJ2-5|TRBV7-9
CASSWGLAGVLQETQYF
>TRBJ2-3|TRBV6-5
CASKTSTDTQYF
>TRBJ1-4|TRBV18
CASSPRGATNEKLFF
>TRBJ2-1|TRBV6-5
CASGTFVNEQFF
>TRBJ2-1|TRBV5-1
CASSLSPARSTTSSYNEQFF
>TRBJ2-7|TRBV25-1
CASSALGAREQYF
>TRBJ2-5|TRBV6-1
CASSDTGTGSETQYF
>TRBJ1-2|TRBV30
CAWSVPGQWYGYTF
>TRBJ1-1|TRBV6-6
CASSWDRAAFF
>TRBJ2-5|TRBV7-9
CASSFLTGILETQYF
>TRBJ2-1|TRBV15
CATSRVGSGTYNEQFF
>TRBJ1-2|TRBV5-1
CASSLAPNNYGYTF
>TRBJ2-1|TRBV4-1
CASSTSGGYNEQFF
>TRBJ2-3|TRBV29-1
CSAVGQRRTDTQYF
>TRBJ1-6|TRBV25-1
CARSRGLYSPLHF
>TRBJ2-1|TRBV28
CASSHSYEQFF
>TRBJ2-2|TRBV5-1
CASSRLDSNTGELFF
>TRBJ1-5|TRBV19
CASRYRDQPQHF
>TRBJ2-1|TRBV4-2
CASSRDLAGGNYNEQFF
>TRBJ2-5|TRBV28
CASSLPAGLGTQYF
>TRBJ2-2|TRBV19
CASSQGSNTGELFF
>TRBJ1-1|TRBV7-8
CASSLLGHRNTEAFF
>TRBJ1-1|TRBV19
CASSRTGETEAFF
>TRBJ1-1|TRBV10-3
CAISAEGREAFF
>TRBJ2-5|TRBV5-6
CASSWGGQETQYF
>TRBJ1-1|TRBV18
CASSPRGPDTEAFF
>TRBJ2-7|TRBV29-1
CSVEGGRTLEQYF
>TRBJ2-1|TRBV7-2
CASSSGQVNVEQFF
>TRBJ2-7|TRBV28
CASRTGALTYEQYF
>TRBJ2-1|TRBV6-4
CASSDLPNNEQFF
>TRBJ2-7|TRBV15
CATSRVAVSTGTEEQYF
>TRBJ2-7|TRBV28
CASLPIGVWDEQYF
>TRBJ2-2|TRBV19
CASSILGHNTGELFF
>TRBJ2-7|TRBV28
CASGDGTPTYEQYF
>TRBJ2-5|TRBV5-1
CASGPGQEGLETQYF
>TRBJ2-1|TRBV28
CASSLAARGNAYNEQFF
>TRBJ2-3|TRBV10-2
CASSDWTSGTDTQYF
>TRBJ2-5|TRBV11-2
CASSLGRQTQYF
>TRBJ2-5|TRBV7-2
CASSLVSASQETQYF
>TRBJ2-1|TRBV5-1
CASSPRSPGLAPGNEQFF
>TRBJ1-1|TRBV5-4
CASSLRQAMNTEAFF
>TRBJ1-1|TRBV7-9
CASSPEGGPAPKAFF
>TRBJ1-5|TRBV7-2
CASSLAGPQPQHF
>TRBJ2-4|TRBV4-1
CASSPGGREITKNIQYF
>TRBJ2-1|TRBV5-1
CASSLTGGRRPGNEQFF
>TRBJ2-1|TRBV29-1
CSVEGATRTSALSYNEQFF
>TRBJ2-7|TRBV7-9
CASSSAIYEQYF
>TRBJ2-1|TRBV14
CASSQDWLAGNYNEQFF
>TRBJ2-6|TRBV29-1
CSALTGTPRGANVLTF
>TRBJ1-1|TRBV9
CASSVGTGGPYTEAFF
>TRBJ1-2|TRBV18
CASSPSLQGGYGYTF
>TRBJ1-1|TRBV28
CASSSGGMNTEAFF
>TRBJ2-7|TRBV5-1
CASRASGWDYEQYF
>TRBJ2-5|TRBV28
CASSLTRGPQYF
>TRBJ2-7|TRBV28
CASSYRADGEQYF
>TRBJ2-7|TRBV7-9
CASSLEATYEQYF
>TRBJ2-1|TRBV5-6
CASSLKRGGLYNEQFF
>TRBJ1-2|TRBV9
CASSVDRGHGYGYTF
>TRBJ1-1|TRBV30
CAWTSVGAGNTEAFF
>TRBJ1-5|TRBV27
CASSFTWTGEDQPQHF